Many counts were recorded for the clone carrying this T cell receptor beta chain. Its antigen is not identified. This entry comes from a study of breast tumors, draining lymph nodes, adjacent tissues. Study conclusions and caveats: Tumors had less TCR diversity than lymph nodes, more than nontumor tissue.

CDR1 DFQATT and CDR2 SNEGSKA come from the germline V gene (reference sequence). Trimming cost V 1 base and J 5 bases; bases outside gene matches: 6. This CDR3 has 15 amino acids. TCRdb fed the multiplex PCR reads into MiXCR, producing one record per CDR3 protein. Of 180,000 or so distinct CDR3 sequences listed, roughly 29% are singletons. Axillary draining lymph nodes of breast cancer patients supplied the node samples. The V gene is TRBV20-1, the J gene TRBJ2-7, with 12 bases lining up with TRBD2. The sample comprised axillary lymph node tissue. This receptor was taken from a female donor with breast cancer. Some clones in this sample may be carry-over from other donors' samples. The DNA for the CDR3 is TGCAGTGCTAGAGGCTTCGGACTAGCGGGGAACGAGCAGTACTTC. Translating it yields CSARGFGLAGNEQYF.